The 26 T cell receptor beta chains below all came from one sample that was sequenced in a study of memory CD8 T cells in hepatitis C reinfection. Assay used: immunoSEQ multiplex PCR; TCRdb lists only in-frame clones, some missing. The sample comprises approximately 51,000 clones, roughly nine tenths of which are singletons, and more than 0.8% rests with the top ten. Time point given: pre-reinfection, 55 to 20 weeks before reinfection detection. The sorted cells went straight to TCR sequencing with no prior in vitro expansion. The sample consisted of naive CD8+ T cells sorted from blood. These receptors originate from a man between 18 and 29 years old with hepatitis C virus infection.

This clone was counted a few times. This chain links TRBV27 with TRBJ2-7; 8 nucleotides agree with TRBD2. This CDR3 has 14 residues. The trim removed 3 bases at V and 5 bases at J, leaving 6 bases unmatched. Germline CDR1 is MNHEY and CDR2 is SMNVEV (reference sequence). The CDR3 is CASSLTGTSNEQYF. CDR3 DNA: TGTGCCAGCAGTTTGACCGGGACTAGTAACGAGCAGTACTTC.

V gene TRBV28 combines with J gene TRBJ2-7; D uncertain. V lost 5 bases to trimming and J lost 0 bases, with 20 bases between them. From germline, CDR1 is MDHEN and CDR2 SYDVKM. The CDR3 loop spans 17 amino acids. DNA of the CDR3: TGTGCCAGCAGTCCCGATGCGGCCCTATTTAGCTCCTACGAGCAGTACTTC. This translates into CASSPDAALFSSYEQYF.

In its sample, this clone was seen once. The CDR3 coding sequence is TGTGCCAGCAGCTATGAGATAGCAAACATTCAGTACTTC. This sequence encodes CASSYEIANIQYF. The J gene is TRBJ2-4, the V gene TRBV7-9; D is ambiguous. The CDR3 is 13 residues long. V was trimmed by 4 bases and J by 6 bases, leaving 10 bases between them. Germline lookup yields CDR1 SEHNR and CDR2 FQNEAQ (reference sequence).

The V and J genes are TRBV5-6 and TRBJ1-3, with D perhaps TRBD1 (5 bases). Trimming took 4 bases from V and 16 from J, leaving 18 bases between them. Per germline, CDR1 SGHDT and CDR2 YYEEEE. The CDR3 loop spans 12 amino acids. The DNA of the CDR3 is TGTGCCAGCAGCCCGCTTCTGGGGCCCCTTTATTTT. Its translation: CASSPLLGPLYF.

The V call is TRBV27, the J call TRBJ1-1; 8 positions match TRBD1. With V trimmed by 4 bases and J by 5 bases, 9 bases remained unmatched. Germline lookup yields CDR1 MNHEY and CDR2 SMNVEV (reference sequence). The CDR3 totals 15 residues. The CDR3 DNA is TGTGCCAGCAGTTACCCAGGACAGGGCGGGACTGAAGCTTTCTTT. Its translation: CASSYPGQGGTEAFF.

The chain links TRBV23-1 to TRBJ2-1; 10 nucleotides agree with TRBD2. TRBV23-1 is sorted into the ORF group, with uncertain function. V lost 4 bases and J lost 5; bases outside the gene matches: 8. The CDR3 has 16 amino acids. Written as DNA, the CDR3 is TGCGCCAGCAGTCGCGCGGGACTAGCGTCGAACAATGAGCAGTTCTTC. Residues: CASSRAGLASNNEQFF.

The CDR3 region has the DNA TGTGCCAGCAGCCACGACAGGGGGAAAGCAGGAGATACGCAGTATTTT. It yields the protein CASSHDRGKAGDTQYF. The chain employs TRBV28 and TRBJ2-3; 9 bases align to TRBD1. Germline V gene sequence: CDR1 MDHEN, CDR2 SYDVKM. The junction had 12 bases not matched to a gene; V was cut back by 6 bases and J by 5 bases. This CDR3 is 16 amino acids long.

The chain uses TRBV6-6 and TRBJ1-4; no clear D gene. With 5 bases removed from V and 6 bases from J, the gap between germline ends came to 13 bases. The CDR3 totals 14 residues. CDR1 MNHNY and CDR2 SVGAGI come from the germline V gene (reference sequence). The CDR3 DNA sequence: TGTGCCAGCAGTCCATCCGGGAGCCATGAAAAACTGTTTTTT. Amino acid sequence: CASSPSGSHEKLFF.

Here the CDR3 DNA reads TGTGCCAGCAGTGAAGCGCACCGTCACCAGGCGGGTGTTGGAAACACCATATATTTT. It specifies CASSEAHRHQAGVGNTIYF. The chain links TRBV6-1 to TRBJ1-3, with no clear D. V lost 0 bases, J lost 3 bases, and 21 bases lay in between. Germline values: CDR1 MNHNS, CDR2 SASEGT. The CDR3 runs 19 residues.

The V gene is TRBV5-6, the J gene TRBJ2-7; 12 bases fit TRBD1. CDR1 and CDR2 from the germline V gene are SGHDT and YYEEEE. The CDR3 runs to 14 residues. V shed 3 bases and J 7 bases; nucleotides not matched to a gene: 5. The CDR3 DNA reads as TGTGCCAGCAGCTCGGGACAGGGGGCGCGGGAGCAGTACGTC. This encodes CASSSGQGAREQYV.

This clone appeared once. The rearrangement links TRBV4-3 to TRBJ2-1, with D hard to call. Trimming cost V 2 bases and J 8 bases, with 7 bases left between them. The CDR3 is 12 residues long. CDR1 and CDR2 from the germline V gene are LGHNA and YSLEER. The CDR3 nucleotides are TGCGCCAGCAGCCAATTGGGCGATGAGCAGTTCTTC. Encoded protein: CASSQLGDEQFF.

V usage is TRBV5-1 and J usage is TRBJ2-1; 8 bases line up with TRBD2. The CDR3 totals 14 residues. The junction had 2 bases not matched to a gene; V was cut back by 1 base and J by 5 bases. Germline assignment: CDR1 SGHRS and CDR2 YFSETQ. CDR3 loop: CASSLTSGDNEQFF. CDR3 in DNA: TGCGCCAGCAGCTTGACTAGCGGAGACAATGAGCAGTTCTTC.

A word on this clone: Other DNA sequences of this sample code for an identical CDR3. The chain is built from TRBV7-9 and TRBJ2-5, with 8 bases that match TRBD2. The J segment lost 2 bases and the V segment lost 2 bases, leaving 7 bases of the junction unmatched. From germline, CDR1 is SEHNR and CDR2 FQNEAQ (reference sequence). The CDR3 runs 16 residues. CDR3 coding DNA: TGTGCCAGCAGCTTAATAATAGCGGGACCTCAAGAGACCCAGTACTTC. This translates into CASSLIIAGPQETQYF.

The sample holds a few counts of this clone. V and J are TRBV9 and TRBJ2-4, with D tentatively TRBD2 (5 bases). V dropped 3 bases and J dropped 5 bases, with 15 bases sitting between them. Germline V gene sequence: CDR1 SGDLS, CDR2 YYNGEE. The CDR3 is 15 amino acids. This chain's CDR3 is CASSDLEGDQNIQYF. The CDR3 DNA follows: TGTGCCAGCAGCGATCTCGAGGGAGACCAAAACATTCAGTACTTC.

The J gene is TRBJ1-3, the V gene TRBV19; D is unclear. V was shortened by 0 bases and J by 2 bases, with 8 bases between the two germline ends. Looked up from germline, CDR1 is LNHDA and CDR2 is SQIVND (reference sequence). The CDR3 length is 15 residues. CDR3: CASSIDLTAGNTIYF. CDR3 DNA: TGTGCCAGTAGTATAGATCTAACAGCTGGAAACACCATATATTTT. Drawing the rest from reference TRBV19 and TRBJ1-3, the complete variable domain is DGGITQSPKYLFRKEGQNVTLSCEQNLNHDAMYWYRQDPGQGLRLIYYSQIVNDFQKGDIAEGYSVSREKKESFPLTVTSAQKNPTAFYLCASSIDLTAGNTIYFGEGSWLTVV.

The chain combines TRBV11-2 with TRBJ2-7; 10 bases match TRBD1. In germline, CDR1 is SGHAT, CDR2 FQNNGV. The CDR3 is made up of 13 amino acids. After removal of 5 bases from V and 6 bases from J, the junction contained 4 bases not matched to a gene. CDR3 protein: CASSVDRGSEQYV. As DNA, the CDR3 is TGTGCCAGCAGCGTGGACAGGGGGAGCGAGCAGTACGTC.

V is TRBV9 and J is TRBJ2-1; no reliable D call. The CDR3 runs to 15 residues. Germline CDR1 is SGDLS and CDR2 is YYNGEE. Trimming removed 4 bases from V and 4 bases from J, with 15 bases in between. This CDR3 is CASSPQYLQYNEQFF. The CDR3, as DNA: TGTGCCAGCAGCCCCCAGTACTTACAGTACAATGAGCAGTTCTTC.

The chain combines TRBV7-9 with TRBJ1-2; weak D call: TRBD1 (5 bases). CDR1 and CDR2 (germline): SEHNR, FQNEAQ (reference sequence). This CDR3 region has 15 residues. V gave up 1 base and J gave up 3 bases, with 12 bases separating them. The CDR3 DNA reads as TGTGCCAGCAGCTTAGATCAGGGAAAAGACTATGGCTACACCTTC. Translated, it gives CASSLDQGKDYGYTF.

The chain joins TRBV28 to TRBJ1-2, with D tentatively TRBD1 (6 bases). The CDR3 contains 14 residues. The V end lost 3 bases, the J end lost 4 bases, and 12 bases lay between the germline ends. CDR1 is MDHEN and CDR2 is SYDVKM in the germline V gene. CDR3 DNA sequence: TGTGCCAGCAGTTTTGGGGGGGCCCTCTATGGCTACACCTTC. Translated: CASSFGGALYGYTF.

The chain recombines TRBV5-5 with TRBJ2-5; 12 bases agree with TRBD2. Unmatched junction bases numbered 7, after V lost 3 bases and J lost 1 base. This CDR3 is built from 17 residues. The germline CDR1 and CDR2 sequences are SGHKS and YYEKEE (reference sequence). The CDR3 is CASSSDLTSGGQETQYF. The CDR3 nucleotides are TGTGCCAGCAGCTCTGACTTGACTAGCGGGGGCCAAGAGACCCAGTACTTC.

The chain employs TRBV5-1 and TRBJ2-5, with 11 bases identical to TRBD1. V gave up 5 bases and J gave up 5 bases; unmatched junction bases: 8. The CDR3 is 15 amino acids. Per germline, CDR1 SGHRS and CDR2 YFSETQ. This CDR3 is CASRIGTGGRETQYF. The CDR3 DNA sequence: TGCGCCAGCAGGATCGGGACAGGGGGTCGGGAGACCCAGTACTTC.

The chain uses TRBV5-6 and TRBJ2-7, with 8 bases matching TRBD1. This CDR3 has 15 residues. V dropped 4 bases and J dropped 2; count of bases not matched to a gene: 8. CDR1 and CDR2 from the germline V gene are SGHDT and YYEEEE. In DNA, the CDR3 is TGTGCCAGCAGCCCCGGACAGGGTGTACCCTACGAGCAGTACGTC. Protein sequence: CASSPGQGVPYEQYV.

This chain connects TRBV5-6 to TRBJ2-3; TRBD1 matches 8 bases. The ends lost 0 bases at V and 4 bases at J; junction bases unmatched: 13. Per the germline V gene, CDR1 is SGHDT and CDR2 is YYEEEE. The CDR3 is 18 residues long. The CDR3, as DNA: TGTGCCAGCAGCTTGGGGGTCAGGGGGCGTGTTTGGGCAGATACGCAGTATTTT. The encoded protein is CASSLGVRGRVWADTQYF.

This chain joins TRBV18 and TRBJ2-3, with 8 bases matching TRBD2. Germline CDR1 reads KGHSH; CDR2 reads LQKENI. CDR3 length: 16 amino acids. The ends lost 0 bases at V and 2 bases at J; junction bases unmatched: 4. CDR3 in DNA: TGTGCCAGCTCACCACCGCTTAGCGGGGTCACAGATACGCAGTATTTT. Its protein product is CASSPPLSGVTDTQYF.

The chain has TRBV2 and TRBJ2-7, with 10 bases lining up with TRBD2. Trimming took 5 bases from V and 3 from J; bases not matched to a gene: 4. The CDR3 totals 14 residues. Germline CDR1 and CDR2: SNHLY and FYNNEI. The CDR3 reads CASSLTSGYYEQYV. The DNA of the CDR3 is TGTGCCAGCAGTTTGACTAGCGGGTACTACGAGCAGTACGTC.

This rearrangement joins TRBV4-3 to TRBJ1-3; perhaps TRBD1 as D (6 bases). V lost 2 bases to trimming and J lost 0 bases, with 14 bases between them. Germline loops: CDR1 LGHNA, CDR2 YSLEER. The CDR3 is 17 amino acids. CDR3 loop: CASSQWYREASGNTIYF. The DNA for the CDR3 is TGCGCCAGCAGCCAATGGTACAGGGAAGCCTCTGGAAACACCATATATTTT.